The present T cell receptor (beta chain) was sequenced within a study of T cells in Graves' hyperthyroidism and ophthalmopathy. Findings and limits, study-wide: Blood samples included most of the expanded thyroid clonotypes exceeding 0.001. Progression to ophthalmopathy was predicted a median of approximately 6.4 months early. Researchers report that a 13 V-J model separated ophthalmopathy from stable hyperthyroidism.

The source material, RNA transcripts, was used to amplify TCR beta CDR3 regions. With the HTBI primer set, the TCR CDR3 went through a first round of RT-PCR. Each CDR3 protein is one row after TCRdb ran MiXCR on the multiplex PCR reads. The sample comprises hundreds of thousands of distinct CDR3 sequences, approximately 42% of which are singletons, and approximately 6.8% rests with the top ten. The CDR3 length is 13 residues. Germline CDR1 reads SQVTM; CDR2 reads ANQGSEA. The V gene lost 7 bases and the J gene lost 4 bases, with 14 bases spanning the gap. This clonotype was recorded at least ten times. Its target is not known.

This sequence joins TRBV29-1 and TRBJ1-3; D unclear. The TCR originated in an adult man with Graves' disease, either hyperthyroidism or ophthalmopathy (not recorded which). The material sequenced was peripheral blood or thyroid tissue (not recorded which). CDR3 in DNA: TGCAGCGCTGTGATTCTGGCCGGAAACACCATATATTTT. It codes for CSAVILAGNTIYF.